The 8 T cell receptor beta chains reported below all come from one sample, sequenced in a study of T cell repertoires in cytomegalovirus infection. Their specific antigens are unknown. A single record per CDR3 protein comes from TCRdb applying MiXCR to the reads. The sample lists fewer than 1,000,000 distinct CDR3 sequences; under 40% were seen once. Sequencing was performed on cultured CD8+ T cells from PBMCs, taken from culture after CMV antigen stimulation. These receptors were obtained from a human donor in good health (CMV status not recorded). Some clones in this sample may be carry-over from other donors' samples.

Worth noting for this clonotype: Because the CDR3 is missing its conserved closing phenylalanine or tryptophan, this is likely a read error. The chain uses TRBV7-9 and TRBJ2-2, with 10 bases fitting TRBD1. Germline V lookup: CDR1 SEHNR, CDR2 FQNEAQ (reference sequence). Germline trimming cut 4 bases from V and 6 bases from J; bases unmatched to any gene: 5. The CDR3 spans 15 residues. The CDR3 DNA is TGTGCCAGCAGCTCCCGGGACAGGGGATCCGGGGAGCTGTTTTCT. Translated, it gives CASSSRDRGSGELFS.

The rearrangement joins TRBV6-4 to TRBJ1-1, with D unclear. Germline CDR1 and CDR2: MRHNA and SNTAGT. The CDR3 spans 13 residues. V was pared by 6 bases and J by 8 bases, with 16 bases between. Here the CDR3 reads CASSPGMGREAFF. In DNA, the CDR3 is TGTGCCAGCAGCCCGGGGATGGGCCGAGAAGCTTTCTTT.

This clonotype was seen more than once but under ten times. V is TRBV6-5 and J is TRBJ2-1, with D tentatively TRBD2 (5 bases). V shed 5 bases and J shed 5 bases, with 13 bases lying between them. Germline CDR1 and CDR2: MNHEY and SVGAGI. The CDR3 runs 14 residues. The CDR3 here is CASSVLGRHNEQFF. DNA of the CDR3: TGTGCCAGCAGTGTCCTGGGGAGACACAATGAGCAGTTCTTC.

This chain joins TRBV15 and TRBJ1-3; no firm D call. The CDR3 has 14 residues. CDR1 LNHNV and CDR2 YYDKDF come from the germline V gene (reference sequence). V was trimmed by 0 bases and J by 2 bases, leaving 5 bases between them. CDR3 DNA sequence: TGTGCCACCAGCAGAGATCCACCTGGAAACACCATATATTTT. This translates into CATSRDPPGNTIYF. Looking up the rest from reference TRBV15 and TRBJ1-3 gives the full variable domain: DAMVIQNPRYQVTQFGKPVTLSCSQTLNHNVMYWYQQKSSQAPKLLFHYYDKDFNNEADTPDNFQSRRPNTSFCFLDIRSPGLGDTAMYLCATSRDPPGNTIYFGEGSWLTVV.

The rearrangement links TRBV4-1 to TRBJ2-1; D might be TRBD1 (5 bases). Germline values: CDR1 MGHRA, CDR2 YSYEKL. The V end was cut by 1 base, the J end by 5 bases, with 9 bases between. This CDR3 contains 14 residues. CDR3 sequence: CASSQALGDNEQFF. CDR3 nucleotides: TGCGCCAGCAGCCAAGCATTAGGGGACAATGAGCAGTTCTTC.

The V and J genes are TRBV7-9 and TRBJ1-1; TRBD1 matches at 8 bases. Germline assignment: CDR1 SEHNR and CDR2 FQNEAQ (reference sequence). The length of the CDR3 is 17 residues. The J segment lost 3 bases and the V segment lost 1 base, leaving 10 bases of the junction unmatched. CDR3: CASSLVFRGRDDTEAFF. In nucleotides, the CDR3 is TGTGCCAGCAGCTTAGTATTCAGGGGGCGCGACGACACTGAAGCTTTCTTT.

This clonotype was detected many times. This chain links TRBV7-6 with TRBJ2-3; a possible D gene is TRBD1 (5 bases). V lost 2 bases and J 2 bases, leaving 14 bases between the germline ends. The CDR3 spans 16 residues. Germline V gives CDR1 SGHVS, CDR2 FNYEAQ. DNA of the CDR3: TGTGCCAGCAGCTTAAGGCGAACAGGAGACACAGATACGCAGTATTTT. Amino acid sequence: CASSLRRTGDTDTQYF.

This clonotype was counted a single time. The chain is built from TRBV29-1 and TRBJ2-1; D call uncertain. Germline CDR1 is SQVTM and CDR2 is ANQGSEA. V shed 1 base and J shed 6 bases, with 4 bases lying between them. This CDR3 is 11 amino acids long. The CDR3 loop reads CSVEGFNEQFF. The CDR3 coding sequence is TGCAGCGTTGAAGGGTTCAATGAGCAGTTCTTC.